The following is a TCR beta chain sequence with its context. This clonotype was recorded at least ten times. It has no known antigen specificity. Qualities for individual bases were not recorded, and no much larger clone is one base off. Stable Graves' hyperthyroidism was defined as the absence of progression to ophthalmopathy over 18 months of follow-up. Hyperthyroidism patients were newly diagnosed, with disease duration under 2 months, and aged 18 to 65 years. Patients with uncontrolled infections, other autoimmune diseases, pregnancy or lactation were excluded. Diagnoses were established on the basis of clinical symptoms, serum thyroxine and TRAb, thyroid ultrasound, and orbital computed tomography. PBMCs were separated from over 9 ml of fresh peripheral blood using Ficoll-Paque density gradient centrifugation. Trizol reagent was used to extract total RNA, and RNA quality was then checked on an Agilent 2100 Bioanalyzer.

The sample comes from a study of T cells in Graves' hyperthyroidism and ophthalmopathy (dated by TCRdb to the late 2010s). In terms of the full investigation: Peripheral blood was collected at initial diagnosis, before any treatment. After blood sampling, hyperthyroidism patients were treated with methimazole at a starting dose of 30 mg daily, and ophthalmopathy patients were treated with high-dose intravenous methylprednisolone. An independent validation cohort of fewer than 20 hyperthyroidism patients and approximately 17 patients who later progressed to ophthalmopathy tested prospective prediction of ophthalmopathy. According to the paper, TCR Vbeta CDR3 sequencing was carried out on approximately 140 peripheral blood samples, which came from 40 to 45 ophthalmopathy, around 74 hyperthyroidism and roughly 17 progressor patients. In several Graves' hyperthyroidism patients, the study also compared T-cell repertoires from thyroid tissue with T-cell repertoires from blood. To identify distinguishing TCR V-J signatures, a discovery cohort of 90 to 100 patients was used, comprising fewer than 45 with Graves' ophthalmopathy and 55 to 65 with stable Graves' hyperthyroidism. The approximately 95 discovery patients were divided at random into training and test sets in a 7:3 ratio. The paper's findings and limits, for the study overall: Ophthalmopathy was separated from stable hyperthyroidism by a 13 V-J signature model, with over 85% sensitivity and 81% to 82% specificity obtained in cross-validation and 80%/75% obtained in testing. During validation, the model predicted progression to ophthalmopathy a median of about 6.5 months ahead of onset, with approximately 70% sensitivity and 72% to 85% specificity. No statistical method was used to set the sample size in advance, and investigators knew the group allocation. Blood samples also contained most of the expanded thyroid clonotypes (frequency above 0.001), which suggests that blood repertoires may reflect thyroid immune responses.

Spanning cysteine to phenylalanine, the CDR3 consists of 15 amino acids. Solely the CDR3 DNA is kept, with 45 bases framed from the first base. CDR1 MNHEY and CDR2 SVGEGT are derived from the germline V gene. V lost 7 bases and J lost 4 bases; the stretch between them is 19 bases long. The TCR beta CDR3 regions were amplified from the RNA transcripts. A first-round RT-PCR of the TCR CDR3 used the HTBI primer set with the Qiagen OneStep RT-PCR kit. A second multiplex PCR round built the libraries, followed by size selection and purification. Sequencing of the libraries was done on an Illumina HiSeq2000 using paired-end 100 bp reads. Concerning the study's data processing: SOAPnuke was used to process the raw data, with reads discarded if the reads contained adapters or uncalled bases, had a mean Phred below 15, or lacked an exact constant-primer or identifier match. COPE v1.2.5 was used to merge high-quality paired reads, and clonotypes were defined as unique nucleotide sequences. MiTCR v1.1 was used to align the clonotypes against IMGT TRBV, TRBD and TRBJ reference segments. The analysis was restricted to V-J combinations with a frequency above 0.0001, which together covered approximately 99% of the repertoires. A TCS score was defined as the ratio of F50 (clonal expansion) to E x V (chaos), with BLOSUM62-based TCRdist applied between CDR3 peptides within each V-J. Welch's t-statistics and random forest reduced some 510 V-J features to roughly 13, which were used in a naive Bayes classifier (R e1071). Clones were called with MiXCR by TCRdb after fastp trimmed the public reads at Q25, and only in-frame beta chains were retained. For every CDR3 protein sequence, its rows merge into one entry that carries the most common genes and DNA. TCRdb, rather than the study authors, made the V and J calls. The sample data list approximately 360,000 distinct CDR3 sequences, and roughly 25% of these were observed just once. The ten largest account for over 70% of the sample.

The receptor comes from a man aged 50 to 59 with Graves' hyperthyroidism. The chain is made from TRBV6-2 or TRBV6-3 and TRBJ1-2; the D gene is possibly TRBD1, with 5 bases matching. Sequenced material: blood. The CDR3 has the sequence CASTLIGQGFYGYTF. The DNA sequence is given as TGTGCCAGCACTTTAATCGGCCAGGGTTTCTATGGCTACACCTTC.